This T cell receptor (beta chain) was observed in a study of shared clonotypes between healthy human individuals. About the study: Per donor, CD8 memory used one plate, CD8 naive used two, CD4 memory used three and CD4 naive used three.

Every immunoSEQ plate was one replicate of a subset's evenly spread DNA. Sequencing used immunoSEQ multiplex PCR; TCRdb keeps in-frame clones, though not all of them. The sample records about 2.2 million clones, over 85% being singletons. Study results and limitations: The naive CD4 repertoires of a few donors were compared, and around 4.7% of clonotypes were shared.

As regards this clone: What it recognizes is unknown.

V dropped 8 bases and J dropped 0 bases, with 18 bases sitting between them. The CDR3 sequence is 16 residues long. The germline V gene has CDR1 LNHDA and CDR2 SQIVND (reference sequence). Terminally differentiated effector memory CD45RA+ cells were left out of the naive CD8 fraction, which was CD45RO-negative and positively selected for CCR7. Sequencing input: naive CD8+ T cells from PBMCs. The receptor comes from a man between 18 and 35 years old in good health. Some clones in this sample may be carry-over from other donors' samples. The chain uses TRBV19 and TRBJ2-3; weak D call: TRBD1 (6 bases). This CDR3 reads CASQGIEGLSTDTQYF. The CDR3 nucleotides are TGTGCCAGTCAGGGGATTGAGGGCTTGAGCACAGATACGCAGTATTTT.